This T cell receptor (beta chain) came from a study of T cells in Graves' hyperthyroidism and ophthalmopathy. The CDR3 runs to 14 residues. Trimming removed 4 bases at V and 0 bases at J, with 9 bases between. From germline, CDR1 is SQVTM and CDR2 ANQGSEA. Amplified TCR beta CDR3 regions derived from RNA transcripts. Primed by the HTBI set, a first-round RT-PCR was run on the TCR CDR3. Each CDR3 protein is one row after TCRdb ran MiXCR on the multiplex PCR reads. Of about 500,000 distinct CDR3 sequences in the sample, 16% were seen once. The chain links TRBV29-1 to TRBJ2-2; perhaps D is TRBD1 or TRBD2 (6 bases each). This clonotype originated in a woman younger than 30 with Graves' hyperthyroidism. Sequences were obtained from blood. CDR3: CSVAGGSNTGELFF. As DNA, the CDR3 is TGCAGCGTTGCCGGGGGCTCGAACACCGGGGAGCTGTTTTTT.